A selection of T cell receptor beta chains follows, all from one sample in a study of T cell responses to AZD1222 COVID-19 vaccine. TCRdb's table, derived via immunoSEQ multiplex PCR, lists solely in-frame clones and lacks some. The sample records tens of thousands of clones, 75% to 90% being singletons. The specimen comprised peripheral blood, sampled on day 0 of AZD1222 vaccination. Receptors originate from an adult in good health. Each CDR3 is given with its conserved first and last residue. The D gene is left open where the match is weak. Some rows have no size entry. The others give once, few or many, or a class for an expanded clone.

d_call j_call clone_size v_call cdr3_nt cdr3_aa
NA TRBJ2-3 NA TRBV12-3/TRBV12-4 TGTGCCAGCAGCGTCACAGATACGCAGTATTTT CASSVTDTQYF
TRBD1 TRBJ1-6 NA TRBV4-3 TGCGCCAGCAGCCAAGAACGACAGGGGGCTTCACCCCTCCACTTT CASSQERQGASPLHF
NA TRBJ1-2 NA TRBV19 TGTGCCAGTATTAAGGCTTGGGACCTCAATAAGCCCTCCTATGGCTACACCTTC CASIKAWDLNKPSYGYTF
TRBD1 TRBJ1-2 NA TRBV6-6 TGTGCCAGCAGTCGGGACAGGGCAAACTATGGCTACACCTTC CASSRDRANYGYTF
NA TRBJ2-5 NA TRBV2 TGTGCCAGCAGCCCGACGGGGATCCAAGAGACCCAGTACTTC CASSPTGIQETQYF
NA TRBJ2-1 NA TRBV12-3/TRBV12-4 TGTGCCAGCAGTTTAAGAGGGTATGAGCAGTTCTTC CASSLRGYEQFF
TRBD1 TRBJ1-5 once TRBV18 TGTGCCAGCACTTCAGGGGGCGCGGGAGATCAGCCCCAGCATTTT CASTSGGAGDQPQHF
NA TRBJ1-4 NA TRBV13 TGTGCCAGCAGCTTAGGAGGTTACGGTAATGAAAAACTGTTTTTT CASSLGGYGNEKLFF
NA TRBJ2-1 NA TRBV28 TGTGGTTGGGGACCCCAATCCTACAATGAGCAGTTCTTC CGWGPQSYNEQFF
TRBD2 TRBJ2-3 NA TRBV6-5 TGTGCCAGCAGTTCCGGACTAGCGCAGACATATACGCAGTATTTT CASSSGLAQTYTQYF
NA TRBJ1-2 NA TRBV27 TGTGCCAGCAGTTCCCCAGGCTACGGCTACACCTTC CASSSPGYGYTF
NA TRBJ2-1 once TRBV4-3 TGCGCCAGTAGTTTCGGGACGAGCTCCTACAATGAGCAGTTCTTC CASSFGTSSYNEQFF
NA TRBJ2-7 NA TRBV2 TGTGCCAGCAGTGCAAGGGGGGCCTACGAGCAGTACTTC CASSARGAYEQYF
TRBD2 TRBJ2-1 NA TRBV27 TGTGCCAGCAGTTTATTGGGGGAGGGCCGCGGTGAGCAGTTCTTC CASSLLGEGRGEQFF
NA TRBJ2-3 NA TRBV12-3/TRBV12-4 TGTGCCAGCAGTTTCACAGATACGCAGTATTTT CASSFTDTQYF
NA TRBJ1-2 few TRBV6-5 TGTGCCAGCAGCCGAAAGGGGGGGCGCGATGGCTACACCTTC CASSRKGGRDGYTF
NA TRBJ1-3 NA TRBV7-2 TGTGCCAGCAGCCCCCAGGGGACCCTCTCTGGAAACACCATATATTTT CASSPQGTLSGNTIYF
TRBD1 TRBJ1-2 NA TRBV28 TGTGCCAGCAGCATATTCACAGGGGGCTTATATGGCTACACCTTC CASSIFTGGLYGYTF
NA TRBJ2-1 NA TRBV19 TGTGCCAGTAGCCGAGCGGAGGTCTACAATGAGCAGTTCTTC CASSRAEVYNEQFF
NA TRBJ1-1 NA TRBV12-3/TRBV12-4 TGTGCCAGCGGGGACACTGAAGCTTTCTTT CASGDTEAFF
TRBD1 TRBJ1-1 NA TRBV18 TGTGCCAGCTCACGCGCCCCCGGGACAGGGAACACTGAAGCTTTCTTT CASSRAPGTGNTEAFF
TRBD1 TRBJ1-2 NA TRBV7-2 TGTGCCAGCAGCTTAGTGGGGGGGGACAGGGGATATGGCTACACCTTC CASSLVGGDRGYGYTF
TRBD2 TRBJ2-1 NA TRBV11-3 TGTGCCAGCAGCACAGGACTAGCGTACAATGAGCAGTTCTTC CASSTGLAYNEQFF
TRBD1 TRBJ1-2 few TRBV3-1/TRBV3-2 TGTGCCAGCAGCCAAGGGGGCTACAGGGGCTATGGCTACACCTTC CASSQGGYRGYGYTF
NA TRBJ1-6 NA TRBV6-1 TGCGCCAGCAGTGGGCAGACAGTACAAAATAATTCACCCCTCCACTTT CASSGQTVQNNSPLHF
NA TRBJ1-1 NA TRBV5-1 TGCGCCAGCAGGGTTGGGTCCGCGGACACTGAAGCTTTCTTT CASRVGSADTEAFF
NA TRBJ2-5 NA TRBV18 TGTGCCAGCTCACCTGTAATATCAGGCAGGGAGACCCAGTACTTC CASSPVISGRETQYF
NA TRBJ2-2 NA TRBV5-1 TGCGCCAGCTCCGAGGTTTTATCCGGGGAGCTGTTTTTT CASSEVLSGELFF
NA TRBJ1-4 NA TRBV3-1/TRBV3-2 TGTGCCAGCAGCCCGAGAGTAGCCGGTAATGAAAAACTGTTTTTT CASSPRVAGNEKLFF
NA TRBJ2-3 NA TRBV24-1 TGTGCCACGAGAGGGTCAACAGATACGCAGTATTTT CATRGSTDTQYF
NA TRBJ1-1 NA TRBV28 TGTGCCAGCGGCGGCACTGAAGCTTTCTTT CASGGTEAFF
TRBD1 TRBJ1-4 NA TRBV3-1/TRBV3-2 TGTGCCAGCAGCGGTTCCCCGGGGACAGTGTTTTTT CASSGSPGTVFF
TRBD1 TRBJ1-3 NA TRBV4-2 TGTGCCAGCAGCCAAGGGGGACAGACTGGAAACACCATATATTTT CASSQGGQTGNTIYF
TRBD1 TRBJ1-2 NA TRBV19 TGTGCCAGTAGTATCTACTCGACAGGGGATGGCTACACCTTC CASSIYSTGDGYTF
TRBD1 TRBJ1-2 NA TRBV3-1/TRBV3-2 TGTGCCAGCAGCCAAGGACAGGGCGTGGGTGGCTACACCTTC CASSQGQGVGGYTF
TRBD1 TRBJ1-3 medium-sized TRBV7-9 TGTGGTGGCAGCTTAGGGACAGGGGACTCTGGAAACACCATATATTTT CGGSLGTGDSGNTIYF
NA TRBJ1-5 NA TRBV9 TGTGCCAGCAGCGTAGCGGCCTCAAATCAGCCCCAGCATTTT CASSVAASNQPQHF
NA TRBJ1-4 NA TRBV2 TGTGCCAGCAGCGCGACCGGGACTTCCGAAAAACTGTTTTTT CASSATGTSEKLFF
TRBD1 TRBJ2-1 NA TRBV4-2 TGTGCCAGCAGCCAAGATTTTAGGGGGCGCCTCCATGAGCAGTTCTTC CASSQDFRGRLHEQFF
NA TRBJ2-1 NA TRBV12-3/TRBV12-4 TGTGCCAGCAGTTTAGGCTCCTACAATGAGCAGTTCTTC CASSLGSYNEQFF
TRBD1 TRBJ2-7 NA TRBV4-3 TGCGCCAGCAGCCAAGATGGGGTGGGACAGGGGGCCGTCGAGCAGTACTTC CASSQDGVGQGAVEQYF
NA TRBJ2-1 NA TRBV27 TGTGCCAGCAGTCCACTAGTTGGGCATAATGAGCAGTTCTTC CASSPLVGHNEQFF
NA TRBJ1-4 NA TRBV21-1 TGTGCCAGCAGCAATAGGAAACCGGGACAGGTGGACAATGAAAAACTGTTTTTT CASSNRKPGQVDNEKLFF
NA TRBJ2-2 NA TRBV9 TGTGCCAGCAGCGACCGACTGGGTAACACCGGGGAGCTGTTTTTT CASSDRLGNTGELFF
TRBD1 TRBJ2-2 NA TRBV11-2 TGTGCCAGCAGCCCGGGACAGAGCATCGGGGAGCTGTTTTTT CASSPGQSIGELFF
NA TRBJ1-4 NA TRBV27 TGTGCCAGCAGTTTAAGCACAGGATCGAATGAAAAACTGTTTTTT CASSLSTGSNEKLFF
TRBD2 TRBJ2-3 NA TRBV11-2 TGTGCCAGCAGCTTCGCCCCTGGCGGGAGAGTCACAGATACGCAGTATTTT CASSFAPGGRVTDTQYF
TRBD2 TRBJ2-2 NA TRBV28 TGTGCCAGCAGTTTAATACTAGCGGGAGGGCAAGGGGGTTCCACCGGGGAGCTGTTTTTT CASSLILAGGQGGSTGELFF
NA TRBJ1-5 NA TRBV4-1 TGCGCCAGCAGCCTGAAGGATAGCAATCAGCCCCAGCATTTT CASSLKDSNQPQHF
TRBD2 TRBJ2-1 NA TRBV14 TGTGCCACCTATGAACTTCGGACTAGCGGGACCAATGAGCAGTTCTTC CATYELRTSGTNEQFF
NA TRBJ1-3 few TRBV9 TGTGCCAGCAGCGTAGACAGATACTCTGGAAACACCATATATTTT CASSVDRYSGNTIYF
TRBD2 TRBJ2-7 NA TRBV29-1 TGCATCACTCAAGCGGGAGCTAGCTCCTACGAGCAGTACTTC CITQAGASSYEQYF
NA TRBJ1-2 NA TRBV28 TGTGCCAGCAGTTTTTCTACCAGGGTTTCGGGAGGCTACACCTTC CASSFSTRVSGGYTF
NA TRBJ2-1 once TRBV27 TGTGCCAGCTCGAGAGGGAGCTCCTACAATGAGCAGTTCTTC CASSRGSSYNEQFF
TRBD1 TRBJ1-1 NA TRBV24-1 TGTGCCACCAGTGTCATTCGGGGGGACAGGAACACTGAAGCTTTCTTT CATSVIRGDRNTEAFF
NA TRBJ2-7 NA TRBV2 TGTGCCAGCAGTGGAGGGGTCTCTATCGACGAGCAGTACTTC CASSGGVSIDEQYF